These T cell receptor beta chains were read from a single sample in a study of blood T cell repertoires in COVID-19. The data were produced by immunoSEQ multiplex PCR, yet TCRdb's version contains in-frame clones alone and is incomplete. The sample includes around 150,000 clones, approximately 90% of them seen just once. The specimen sequenced was peripheral blood. The receptors stem from a woman aged 55-69 years with active or convalescent COVID-19. Both conserved end residues are part of each CDR3. The D gene is left open where the match is weak. Expanded clones are given a class, and other clones once, few, many or no size at all.

>.|.|14|TRBJ2-7|TRBV6-2/TRBV6-3
TGTGCCAGCAGCAGAACCGGGACAAGCTACGAGCAGTACTTC
CASSRTGTSYEQYF
>.|.|13|TRBJ1-1|TRBV9
TGTGCCAGCAGCGGGGGGCCGAACACTGAAGCTTTCTTT
CASSGGPNTEAFF
>.|.|11|TRBJ1-5|TRBV28
TGTGCCAGCAGTCTAAATCAGCCCCAGCATTTT
CASSLNQPQHF
>TRBD1|.|14|TRBJ2-1|TRBV25-1
TGTGCCAGCAGGGAGACAGGGGTAGGGAATGAGCAGTTCTTC
CASRETGVGNEQFF
>.|.|14|TRBJ2-3|TRBV7-9
TGTGCCAGCAGCTTAGGGACTGCAGCGGATACGCAGTATTTT
CASSLGTAADTQYF
>.|once|15|TRBJ1-2|TRBV11-2
TGTGCCAGCAGCTTAGCCCAGAAAAGGGGCAGTGGCTACACCTTC
CASSLAQKRGSGYTF
>.|.|16|TRBJ2-1|TRBV30
TGTGCCTGGACTCCACCGCAGGCGACCTCCTACAATGAGCAGTTCTTC
CAWTPPQATSYNEQFF
>.|.|14|TRBJ2-5|TRBV5-1
TGCGCCAGCAGCTTGGGGAGGGGCAAGGAGACCCAGTACTTC
CASSLGRGKETQYF
>TRBD1|.|16|TRBJ1-3|TRBV11-2
TGTGCCAGCAGCCCGCGGGACAGGGGGCCTGGAAACACCATATATTTT
CASSPRDRGPGNTIYF
>TRBD1|.|14|TRBJ1-1|TRBV18
TGTGCCAGCTCATCCACAGGGGGCGCACCTGAAGCTTTCTTT
CASSSTGGAPEAFF
>TRBD1|.|16|TRBJ1-2|TRBV9
TGTGCCAGCAGCGTAGCCGGGACAGGCGAGCACTATGGCTACACCTTC
CASSVAGTGEHYGYTF
>TRBD1|few|12|TRBJ1-6|TRBV6-5
TGTGCCAGCAAAGGGGGCAATTCACCCCTCCACTTT
CASKGGNSPLHF
>.|.|16|TRBJ2-1|TRBV18
TGTGCCAGCAGCCGGTATAGTAACCGCTCCTACAATGAGCAGTTCTTC
CASSRYSNRSYNEQFF
>TRBD1|.|18|TRBJ1-4|TRBV5-5
TGTGCCAGCAGCTTGAGTAACAGGGGGCAACGGTCTAATGAAAAACTGTTTTTT
CASSLSNRGQRSNEKLFF
>.|.|12|TRBJ1-1|TRBV27
TGTGCCAGCAGAACAGTGAACACTGAAGCTTTCTTT
CASRTVNTEAFF
>.|.|13|TRBJ1-4|TRBV7-9
TGTGCCAGCAGCTTAGTCGGTTTTGAAAAACTGTTTTTT
CASSLVGFEKLFF